This T cell receptor (beta chain) was documented in a study of T cell changes during pregnancy in multiple sclerosis (dated by TCRdb to the late 2010s). Background on the whole study: In women with multiple sclerosis, the researchers looked at how the T cell repertoire shifted as pregnancy progressed.

A remark on this clone: The antigen it recognizes is unknown. Base qualities are missing; no much larger clone stands one base away.

The method behind the library was the immunoSEQ multiplex PCR assay. This immuneACCESS table, as held by TCRdb, lists in-frame sequences with V and J called but not all clones. Of the missing ones, under half trace to an unresolved V gene in checked studies; the others have no known cause. The sample records 50,000 to 60,000 clones, 75% to 90% of which are singletons. Approximately 2% of the sample rests with the top ten. Per the germline V gene, KGHSH is the CDR1 and LQKENI is the CDR2. Inclusive of the bounding cysteine and phenylalanine, the CDR3 is 13 residues long. Kept here is only the CDR3 DNA, which spans 39 bases and is read in frame from base 1. V has 3 bases trimmed and J has 6 bases trimmed; junction bases matching no gene number 1.

Sequenced here: peripheral blood, sampled after pregnancy. The TCR originated in a female donor with multiple sclerosis, enrolled in a pregnancy study. The chain joins TRBV18 to TRBJ2-7; 11 bases in the junction line up with TRBD1. The DNA reads as follows: TGTGCCAGCTCACCGGGGACAGGGGGCGAGCAGTACTTC. Its product reads: CASSPGTGGEQYF. Joined to the reference TRBV18 and TRBJ2-7 proteins, this CDR3 gives the full variable domain: NAGVMQNPRHLVRRRGQEARLRCSPMKGHSHVYWYRQLPEEGLKFMVYLQKENIIDESGMPKERFSAEFPKEGPSILRIQQVVRGDSAAYFCASSPGTGGEQYFGPGTRLTVT.